This TCR beta chain was identified during a study of T cell changes during pregnancy in multiple sclerosis. Generated by immunoSEQ multiplex PCR, the TCRdb table keeps only in-frame clones and is missing some. The data hold about 83,000 clones, with roughly 95% observed a single time. Germline V lookup: CDR1 SGHTA, CDR2 FQGNSA. Trimming took 1 base from V and 6 from J, leaving 13 bases between them. CDR3 size: 14 residues. This chain connects TRBV7-2 to TRBJ2-7; weak D call: TRBD1 (6 bases). Sequenced material: peripheral blood, taken in the second trimester of pregnancy. This TCR derives from a female donor with multiple sclerosis, enrolled in a pregnancy study. CDR3 amino acids: CASSLGTAPGEQYF. The DNA for the CDR3 is TGTGCCAGCAGCTTAGGGACAGCCCCTGGCGAGCAGTACTTC.